The 14 T cell receptor beta chains in this list originate from one sample, sequenced in a study of shared clonotypes between healthy human individuals. Data came from immunoSEQ multiplex PCR; TCRdb stores just in-frame clones and leaves some out. The sample includes about 1.5 million clones, approximately 97% of them seen just once. Specimen: naive CD4+ T cells sorted from blood. Documented subset: CD45RA+ positively selected. Receptors originate from a man aged 30-40 years in good health.

The rearrangement joins TRBV5-4 to TRBJ2-5, with a possible D match to TRBD2 (6 bases). Germline assignment: CDR1 SGHNT and CDR2 YYREEE (reference sequence). The CDR3 runs to 15 residues. Trimming took off 2 bases at V and 1 base at J, with 12 bases between the two ends. The CDR3 is CASSFRGTPQETQYF. In DNA form, the CDR3 reads TGTGCCAGCAGCTTCCGCGGGACCCCCCAAGAGACCCAGTACTTC.

In its sample, this clone was seen once. This chain uses TRBV7-9 with TRBJ1-5; D remains ambiguous. This CDR3 comprises 12 residues. Trimming cost V 4 bases and J 6 bases, with 7 bases left between them. In germline, CDR1 is SEHNR, CDR2 FQNEAQ (reference sequence). In nucleotides, the CDR3 is TGTGCCAGCAGCTATTTGCTTCAGCCCCAGCATTTT. Its protein is CASSYLLQPQHF.

The chain couples TRBV28 to TRBJ1-1; D is uncertain. Per the germline V gene, CDR1 is MDHEN and CDR2 is SYDVKM. This CDR3 contains 16 residues. V lost 3 bases and J 3 bases, leaving 17 bases between the germline ends. CDR3 residues: CASSLIQKWEYTEAFF. In nucleotides, the CDR3 is TGTGCCAGCAGTTTGATACAGAAGTGGGAATACACTGAAGCTTTCTTT.

The gene calls are TRBV14 and TRBJ2-7; 8 bases align to TRBD1. V gave up 0 bases and J gave up 6 bases; unmatched junction bases: 7. Germline CDR1 reads SGHDN; CDR2 reads FVKESK. The CDR3 is made up of 15 amino acids. The CDR3 reads CASSQDRGTGSEQYF. The CDR3 nucleotides are TGTGCCAGCAGCCAAGACCGAGGGACAGGCAGCGAGCAGTACTTC.

The V gene is TRBV2, the J gene TRBJ1-4; D remains ambiguous. The CDR3 loop spans 15 amino acids. Per germline, CDR1 SNHLY and CDR2 FYNNEI. Trimming removed 4 bases at V and 0 bases at J, with 9 bases between. The CDR3 is CASSGRLATNEKLFF. The CDR3 DNA reads TGTGCCAGCAGTGGCCGTCTTGCAACTAATGAAAAACTGTTTTTT.

The rearrangement joins TRBV5-1 to TRBJ2-7, with 11 positions matching TRBD1. The CDR3 has 18 residues. V was clipped by 0 bases and J by 0 bases; unmatched bases: 8. CDR1 and CDR2 from the germline V gene are SGHRS and YFSETQ. The DNA for the CDR3 is TGCGCCAGCAGCTTGGCCCTTCTCGGACAGGGGGCCTCCTACGAGCAGTACTTC. This sequence encodes CASSLALLGQGASYEQYF.

The chain has TRBV11-2 and TRBJ2-1; D possibly corresponds to TRBD2 (5 bases). CDR1 is SGHAT and CDR2 is FQNNGV in the germline V gene. This CDR3 is built from 14 residues. V was pared by 2 bases and J by 7 bases, with 12 bases between. The CDR3 nucleotides read TGTGCCAGCAGCTTAAAGGGCCCGGGGAATGAGCAGTTCTTC. This codes for CASSLKGPGNEQFF.

Note on this clone: The same CDR3 arises from other DNA sequences in this sample as well. The V and J genes are TRBV6-5 and TRBJ1-1; D unclear. Germline CDR1 and CDR2: MNHEY and SVGAGI. V gave up 0 bases and J gave up 1 base, with 3 bases separating them. The CDR3 has 13 residues. The CDR3 region is CASSYSENTEAFF. CDR3 DNA: TGTGCCAGCAGTTACTCGGAGAACACTGAAGCTTTCTTT.

V usage is TRBV28 and J usage is TRBJ1-1; 10 bases are shared with TRBD1. V trimming: 6 bases; J trimming: 0 bases; junction bases outside the gene matches: 4. Germline V lookup: CDR1 MDHEN, CDR2 SYDVKM. The CDR3 contains 15 residues. As DNA, the CDR3 is TGTGCCAGCAGGACAGGGGGCGCCCTGAACACTGAAGCTTTCTTT. This translates into CASRTGGALNTEAFF.

This sequence joins TRBV7-9 and TRBJ1-2, with D unresolved. Trimming stripped 6 bases from V and 6 bases from J, with 5 bases between. The CDR3 contains 10 residues. Germline CDR1 reads SEHNR; CDR2 reads FQNEAQ (reference sequence). Here the CDR3 DNA reads TGTGCCAGCAGTCGCGATGGCTACACCTTC. It codes for CASSRDGYTF.

The V and J genes are TRBV5-8 and TRBJ2-4, with 9 bases matching TRBD1. The junction had 14 bases not matched to a gene; V was cut back by 4 bases and J by 3 bases. CDR3 length equals 18 residues. Per germline, CDR1 SGHTS and CDR2 YDEGEE. The DNA of the CDR3 is TGTGCCAGCAGCAATTGGGGGACAGGGTTGGCCGGCAAAAACATTCAGTACTTC. Translating gives CASSNWGTGLAGKNIQYF.

This clone has only one observation. The gene calls are TRBV5-1 and TRBJ1-1; weak D call: TRBD1 (6 bases). The V end lost 7 bases, the J end lost 1 base, and 14 bases lay between the germline ends. The germline V gene encodes CDR1 SGHRS and CDR2 YFSETQ. The CDR3 has 14 amino acids. The chain's CDR3 is CASRDTPRNTEAFF. The CDR3 DNA follows: TGCGCCAGCCGGGACACCCCAAGGAACACTGAAGCTTTCTTT.

The rearrangement uses TRBV18 and TRBJ2-5; D gene unclear. With 6 bases removed from V and 2 bases from J, the gap between germline ends came to 13 bases. Germline CDR1 KGHSH, CDR2 LQKENI. The CDR3 is 14 amino acids. The CDR3 coding sequence is TGTGCCAGCTCGTCGGCCAACTTTCAAGAGACCCAGTACTTC. It codes for CASSSANFQETQYF. The full variable domain, with the rest looked up from reference TRBV18 and TRBJ2-5, is NAGVMQNPRHLVRRRGQEARLRCSPMKGHSHVYWYRQLPEEGLKFMVYLQKENIIDESGMPKERFSAEFPKEGPSILRIQQVVRGDSAAYFCASSSANFQETQYFGPGTRLLVL.

This chain connects TRBV5-1 to TRBJ2-1; 9 bases fit TRBD1. The CDR3 loop spans 13 amino acids. Trimming at V came to 3 bases and at J to 6 bases, leaving 1 base not matched to a gene. Germline V gene data show CDR1 as SGHRS and CDR2 as YFSETQ. CDR3 residues: CASSWDRANEQFF. The CDR3 DNA follows: TGCGCCAGCAGCTGGGACAGGGCCAATGAGCAGTTCTTC. Full variable domain (missing parts from reference TRBV5-1 and TRBJ2-1): KAGVTQTPRYLIKTRGQQVTLSCSPISGHRSVSWYQQTPGQGLQFLFEYFSETQRNKGNFPGRFSGRQFSNSRSEMNVSTLELGDSALYLCASSWDRANEQFFGPGTRLTVL.